This T cell receptor (beta chain) was sequenced for a study of cytomegalovirus exposure and HLA in healthy donors. Study findings and constraints: As was reported, the HLA-A and HLA-B alleles of most subjects were accurately predicted from TCR beta sequences. Most of the TCR beta V segments (in an earlier analysis) were productive either about 87% or about 30% of the time.

PCR primers comprised 60 Vbeta and 13 Jbeta primers. Only in-frame clones appear in the TCRdb table, and some are missing; sequencing was by immunoSEQ multiplex PCR. In the table there are around 120,000 clones, around 81% of which are singletons. Notes on this clone: The antigen is not known.

The sequence was collected from a man between 18 and 29 years old in good health and CMV-seronegative. The sequenced sample consisted of PBMCs.

Here the CDR3 DNA reads TGCGCCAGCAGCCAAGATCGACAGGGGGCAGGAGCTTTCTTT. Translating gives CASSQDRQGAGAFF. The chain recombines TRBV4-3 with TRBJ1-1; TRBD1 matches at 10 bases. V dropped 0 bases and J dropped 10; count of bases not matched to a gene: 5. The germline gives CDR1 LGHNA, CDR2 YSLEER. The CDR3 runs 14 residues.